This T cell receptor beta chain is drawn from a study of vaccination and CD4 T cells after COVID-19. Documented treatment: approximately 9-day PBMC culture with coronavirus spike peptide pools or control peptides (ViraFEST assay). Trimming cost V 1 base and J 1 base, with 7 bases left between them. The CDR3 loop spans 14 amino acids. Germline V gene lookup returns CDR1 MNHEY and CDR2 SMNVEV (reference sequence). Sequenced with the Oncomine TCR Beta short-read assay was DNA taken from cultured CD4+ T cells. TCRdb itself ran the PCR reads through MiXCR, one entry per CDR3 protein. In the table there are around 18,000 distinct CDR3 sequences, approximately 61% of which are singletons. As regards this clonotype: Its specificity is unknown.

The sequencing here drew on CD4+ T cells from blood, cultured in vitro, taken after SARS-CoV-2 vaccination. J is TRBJ1-1 and V is TRBV27, with D uncertain. The source is a human donor who had recovered from COVID-19. CDR3 loop: CASSLWQSNTEAFF. The CDR3 DNA is TGTGCCAGCAGTTTATGGCAATCGAACACTGAAGCTTTCTTT.